This T cell receptor (beta chain) stems from a study of neurological immune-mediated disorders. The making of cDNA relied on 5'RACE with 10-nucleotide random UMIs. TCRdb re-derived calls from the 5' RACE reads in MiXCR, one entry per CDR3 protein. Seen here are under 75,000 distinct CDR3 sequences, around 5.1% observed once, and the top ten hold about 6%. This clonotype was observed many times. Its antigen is still unknown. General study points: Association of the multiple sclerosis repertoire cluster with clinical or MRI features was not observed for any feature. Patients with HTLV-1-associated myelopathy had the highest level of TCR clonal expansion, whereas patients with multiple sclerosis had the lowest level, falling beneath the level found in healthy controls.

PBMCs stored at -80 C, numbering 2 million, were the origin of the unsorted libraries. This CDR3 spans 15 amino acids. Germline V gene lookup returns CDR1 SNHLY and CDR2 FYNNEI. The V end was cut by 7 bases, the J end by 7 bases, with 20 bases between. What was sequenced was PBMCs. The source of this sequence is a human donor with multiple sclerosis. The donor label of this sample is uncertain. This chain uses TRBV2 with TRBJ1-5, with D perhaps TRBD1 (5 bases). The CDR3 reads CASNRLAGKRQPQHF. As DNA, the CDR3 is TGTGCCAGCAATAGATTAGCAGGGAAACGACAGCCCCAGCATTTT.